These 15 T cell receptor beta chains share one sample of origin, sequenced in a study of molecular identifiers for immune sequencing clone quantification. One entry per CDR3 protein results from TCRdb running MiXCR on the PCR reads. The sample lists about 510,000 distinct CDR3 sequences; around 23% were seen once. The sequencing input was naive CD8+ T cells from blood, with Jurkat cell RNA spiked in. Subset in this sample: FACS-sorted CD8+CD4-CCR7+CD45RA+ naive T cells. These receptors were collected from a human donor in good health. Some libraries in this study had Jurkat cell RNA spiked in.

This clonotype was seen at least ten times. This chain uses TRBV5-4 with TRBJ2-3, with TRBD2 matching 10 bases. The CDR3 has 16 residues. The junction had 5 bases not matched to a gene; V was cut back by 0 bases and J by 4 bases. CDR1 is SGHNT and CDR2 is YYREEE in the germline V gene (reference sequence). CDR3 amino acids: CASSLVASGSPDTQYF. The CDR3 DNA reads as TGTGCCAGCAGCTTGGTCGCTAGCGGGAGCCCAGATACGCAGTATTTT.

This clonotype was observed a handful of times. The chain is built from TRBV6-2 or TRBV6-3 and TRBJ2-3, with 8 bases fitting TRBD2. Germline V gene sequence: CDR1 MNHEY, CDR2 SVGEGT. The CDR3 is made up of 15 amino acids. V lost 6 bases, J lost 5 bases, and 10 bases stayed unmatched. The CDR3 DNA reads as TGTGCCAGCAGATCCAGTACTAGCGGCCTAGATACGCAGTATTTT. It translates to CASRSSTSGLDTQYF.

This clonotype came up many times. The rearrangement links TRBV5-4 to TRBJ2-1; D remains unclear. CDR3 size: 15 residues. Germline V lookup: CDR1 SGHNT, CDR2 YYREEE (reference sequence). V lost 0 bases and J lost 3, with 10 bases in between. CDR3 in amino acids: CASSLDTGDYNEQFF. The CDR3 DNA reads TGTGCCAGCAGCTTGGATACCGGAGACTACAATGAGCAGTTCTTC.

This chain links TRBV28 with TRBJ2-1, with TRBD1 matching 9 bases. CDR1 is MDHEN, CDR2 SYDVKM, per germline. This CDR3 comprises 14 residues. Trimming removed 2 bases from V and 9 bases from J; junction bases left unmatched: 5. Here the CDR3 reads CASSLRDRAAEQFF. The CDR3 bases are TGTGCCAGCAGTTTACGGGACAGGGCCGCTGAGCAGTTCTTC. Full variable domain (outside the CDR3, taken from reference TRBV28 and TRBJ2-1): DVKVTQSSRYLVKRTGEKVFLECVQDMDHENMFWYRQDPGLGLRLIYFSYDVKMKEKGDIPEGYSVSREKKERFSLILESASTNQTSMYLCASSLRDRAAEQFFGPGTRLTVL.

This CDR3 is CASRPETEAFF. Here the CDR3 DNA reads TGTGCCAGCAGGCCAGAGACTGAAGCTTTCTTT. The genes are TRBV6-6 and TRBJ1-1; D remains unclear. The V end was cut by 6 bases, the J end by 5 bases, with 7 bases between. Germline V gene sequence: CDR1 MNHNY, CDR2 SVGAGI (reference sequence). The length of the CDR3 is 11 residues.

With respect to this clonotype: This may be a read error, as it is one base from a much larger clone. The gene calls are TRBV10-2 and TRBJ2-3; D gene ambiguous. The germline V gene encodes CDR1 WSHSY and CDR2 SAAADI. The CDR3 loop spans 13 amino acids. The CDR3 spells CAGSSTPIDTQYF. The CDR3 DNA follows: TGCGCCGGCAGCTCGACTCCAATAGATACGCAGTATTTT.

The genes are TRBV28 and TRBJ2-7; D is unclear. Trimming removed 2 bases from V and 2 bases from J, with 10 bases in between. Germline V gene lookup returns CDR1 MDHEN and CDR2 SYDVKM. The CDR3 extends over 14 amino acids. CDR3 amino acids: CASSLMGAAYEQYF. CDR3 in DNA: TGTGCCAGCAGTTTAATGGGCGCCGCCTACGAGCAGTACTTC.

The rearrangement joins TRBV7-9 to TRBJ2-2; 7 positions match TRBD2. V dropped 6 bases and J dropped 4; count of bases not matched to a gene: 5. Per the germline V gene, CDR1 is SEHNR and CDR2 is FQNEAQ (reference sequence). This CDR3 is 14 amino acids long. The CDR3 DNA is TGTGCCAGCAGAACGGGGGAGGGCACCGGGGAGCTGTTTTTT. It is translated as CASRTGEGTGELFF.

This clonotype was counted many times. The chain joins TRBV4-1 to TRBJ2-1; 14 bases agree with TRBD2. Germline CDR1 and CDR2: MGHRA and YSYEKL. V gave up 3 bases and J gave up 8 bases; unmatched junction bases: 3. CDR3 size: 15 residues. In DNA form, the CDR3 reads TGCGCCAGCAGCCAGGGACTAGCGGGGGCTGATGAGCAGTTCTTC. Translated, it gives CASSQGLAGADEQFF.

This clonotype has only a few counts. J is TRBJ2-3 and V is TRBV27; D tentatively reads TRBD1 or TRBD2 (5 bases each). The CDR3 contains 14 residues. Trimming stripped 1 base from V and 6 bases from J, with 11 bases between. Germline V gene data show CDR1 as MNHEY and CDR2 as SMNVEV (reference sequence). Written as DNA, the CDR3 is TGTGCCAGCAGTTTATTAAGGGACCGGGATACGCAGTATTTT. This codes for CASSLLRDRDTQYF.

Only a few counts were recorded for this clonotype. The chain combines TRBV5-4 with TRBJ2-7; 7 nucleotides align to TRBD2. The CDR3 is made up of 14 amino acids. V trimming: 1 base; J trimming: 3 bases; junction bases outside the gene matches: 4. Germline loops: CDR1 SGHNT, CDR2 YYREEE (reference sequence). CDR3: CASSLKGRVYEQYF. CDR3 bases: TGTGCCAGCAGCTTGAAAGGGAGGGTCTACGAGCAGTACTTC.

The CDR3 nucleotides read TGTGCCAGCAGCTTGACTAGCGGGACTAATGAGCAGTTCTTC. This translates into CASSLTSGTNEQFF. The chain is built from TRBV5-5 and TRBJ2-1; TRBD2 agrees at 10 bases. This CDR3 spans 14 amino acids. Germline CDR1 is SGHKS and CDR2 is YYEKEE (reference sequence). The junction had 2 bases not matched to a gene; V was cut back by 1 base and J by 7 bases.

This clonotype was recorded at least ten times. The chain employs TRBV13 and TRBJ2-3, with 9 bases fitting TRBD2. CDR1 is PRHDT, CDR2 FYEKMQ, per germline (reference sequence). The ends lost 7 bases at V and 6 bases at J; junction bases unmatched: 5. CDR3 length equals 13 residues. CDR3 region: CASKVAGEDTQYF. The CDR3 nucleotides read TGTGCCAGCAAAGTAGCGGGGGAGGATACGCAGTATTTT. Full variable domain (rest looked up from reference TRBV13 and TRBJ2-3): AAGVIQSPRHLIKEKRETATLKCYPIPRHDTVYWYQQGPGQDPQFLISFYEKMQSDKGSIPDRFSAQQFSDYHSELNMSSLELGDSALYFCASKVAGEDTQYFGPGTRLTVL.

Many counts were recorded for this clonotype. The chain links TRBV9 to TRBJ2-3, with 9 bases lining up with TRBD2. CDR1 SGDLS and CDR2 YYNGEE come from the germline V gene. Trimming cost V 2 bases and J 4 bases; bases outside gene matches: 2. The CDR3 contains 14 residues. CDR3 in DNA: TGTGCCAGCAGCGTTACTAGCGGGTCAGATACGCAGTATTTT. It codes for CASSVTSGSDTQYF. The entire variable domain, with the rest obtained from reference TRBV9 and TRBJ2-3, is as follows: DSGVTQTPKHLITATGQRVTLRCSPRSGDLSVYWYQQSLDQGLQFLIQYYNGEERAKGNILERFSAQQFPDLHSELNLSSLELGDSALYFCASSVTSGSDTQYFGPGTRLTVL.

Worth noting for this clonotype: The CDR3 ends on some other residue instead of the conserved phenylalanine or tryptophan, so this is likely a read error. The chain joins TRBV29-1 to TRBJ2-7, with D perhaps matching TRBD2 (6 bases). From germline, CDR1 is SQVTM and CDR2 ANQGSEA. Deletions cut 7 bases from V and 0 bases from J, with 13 bases between. CDR3 length equals 13 residues. The CDR3 sequence is CSGKIADSYEQYC. CDR3 coding DNA: TGCAGCGGCAAAATAGCGGACTCCTACGAGCAGTACTGC.